The source of this TCR beta chain is a study of spatial heterogeneity in lung cancer. TCRdb itself ran the 5' RACE reads through MiXCR, one entry per CDR3 protein. The data show around 66,000 distinct CDR3 sequences, 6.3% seen once. Germline V gene sequence: CDR1 SNHLY, CDR2 FYNNEI. The CDR3 contains 13 residues. V lost 5 bases, J lost 0 bases, and 7 bases lay in between. In this sample, this clonotype turned up many times. Documented time point: sample taken at primary tumor resection. The source is a female donor with early-stage non-small cell lung cancer. Sequencing was performed on PBMCs, taken at surgery. The chain carries TRBV2 and TRBJ2-5; possible D gene TRBD1, 5 bases. CDR3 sequence: CASSWTYQETQYF. CDR3 nucleotide sequence: TGTGCCAGCAGTTGGACATACCAAGAGACCCAGTACTTC. The full variable domain, completed using reference TRBV2 and TRBJ2-5, is EPEVTQTPSHQVTQMGQEVILRCVPISNHLYFYWYRQILGQKVEFLVSFYNNEISEKSEIFDDQFSVERPDGSNFTLKIRSTKLEDSAMYFCASSWTYQETQYFGPGTRLLVL.